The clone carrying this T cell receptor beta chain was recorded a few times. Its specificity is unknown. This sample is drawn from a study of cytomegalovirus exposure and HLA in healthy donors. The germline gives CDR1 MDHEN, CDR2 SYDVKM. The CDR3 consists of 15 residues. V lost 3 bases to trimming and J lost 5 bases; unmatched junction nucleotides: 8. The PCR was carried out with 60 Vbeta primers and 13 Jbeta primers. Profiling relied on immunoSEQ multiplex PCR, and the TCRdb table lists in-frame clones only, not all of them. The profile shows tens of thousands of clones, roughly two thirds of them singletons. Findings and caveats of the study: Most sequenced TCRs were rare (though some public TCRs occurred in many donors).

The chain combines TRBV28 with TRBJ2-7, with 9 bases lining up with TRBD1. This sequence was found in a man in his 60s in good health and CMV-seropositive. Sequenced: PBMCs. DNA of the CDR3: TGTGCCAGCAGTTTGAAACAGGGGGCGTTGAACGAGCAGTACTTC. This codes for CASSLKQGALNEQYF. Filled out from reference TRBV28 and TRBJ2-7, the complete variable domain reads DVKVTQSSRYLVKRTGEKVFLECVQDMDHENMFWYRQDPGLGLRLIYFSYDVKMKEKGDIPEGYSVSREKKERFSLILESASTNQTSMYLCASSLKQGALNEQYFGPGTRLTVT.